Below, 28 T cell receptor beta chains from the same sample are listed, as sequenced in a study of T-cell reconstitution after alpha-beta-depleted transplantation in children (dated by TCRdb to 2016 to 2017). Library creation used PCR. The listed sequencing device is Illumina HiSeq 2500. To normalize quantification of the TCRbeta repertoire, the TCR libraries were built with molecular barcoding that relied on unique molecular identifiers. TCRdb reprocessing: public reads trimmed at Q25 with fastp, clones called with MiXCR, in-frame beta chains kept. One record per CDR3 amino acid sequence lists the most common genes and DNA. The sample data list under 750,000 distinct CDR3 sequences, and about 23% of these were observed just once. Jointly, the top ten make up over 12% of the sample. This sample's treatment or condition label indicates: allogeneic hematopoietic cell transplantation with graft depleted of TCRalphabeta T cells and CD19 B cells.

Material: PBMCs, mostly from graft donor cells, obtained 360 days after TCRalphabeta/CD19-depleted stem cell transplant. These receptors all stem from a boy in the first two years of life who had a stem cell transplant for acute myeloid leukemia, so the T cells may come from the graft donor.

This clonotype was picked up many times. The V and J genes are TRBV9 and TRBJ2-3; 11 bases agree with TRBD2. Per germline, CDR1 SGDLS and CDR2 YYNGEE. The CDR3 covers 17 residues. With 4 bases clipped from V and 1 base from J, the junction kept 8 bases outside the gene matches. DNA of the CDR3: TGTGCCAGCAGCACGGTGGTAGCGGGGGGGGGCACAGATACGCAGTATTTT. Its protein is CASSTVVAGGGTDTQYF.

The rearrangement uses TRBV7-8 and TRBJ2-7; tentatively, D is TRBD1 or TRBD2 (5 bases each). The V gene's germline CDR1 is SGHVS and CDR2 FQNEAQ. The V end lost 5 bases, the J end lost 0 bases, and 14 bases lay between the germline ends. The CDR3 is 15 residues long. CDR3 nucleotides: TGTGCCAGCAGCAACCCGGGGCAGCTCTCCTACGAGCAGTACTTC. Residues: CASSNPGQLSYEQYF.

This chain links TRBV7-9 with TRBJ2-1, with no clear D. The germline V and J ends were trimmed by 1 base and 8 bases, with 12 bases remaining between them. This CDR3 spans 14 amino acids. Germline-derived CDR1 and CDR2 are SEHNR and FQNEAQ (reference sequence). The CDR3 sequence: CASSLEPRVDEQFF. The CDR3 DNA reads TGTGCCAGCAGCTTAGAACCTCGTGTGGATGAGCAGTTCTTC.

This clonotype was seen a few times. The chain couples TRBV28 to TRBJ2-7; 8 nucleotides align to TRBD2. The length of the CDR3 is 15 residues. The V gene's germline CDR1 is MDHEN and CDR2 SYDVKM. Trimming took 5 bases from V and 3 from J; bases not matched to a gene: 9. As DNA, the CDR3 is TGTGCCAGCAGTGACCAGACTAGCGTGGGCTACGAGCAGTACGTC. Translating it yields CASSDQTSVGYEQYV.

This clonotype was counted ten times or more. The chain's CDR3 is CSGGSDYGYTF. CDR3 nucleotide sequence: TGCAGCGGCGGGAGCGACTATGGCTACACCTTC. The rearrangement uses TRBV29-1 and TRBJ1-2; D remains ambiguous. Trimming cost V 7 bases and J 3 bases, with 9 bases left between them. This CDR3 spans 11 amino acids. Germline assignment: CDR1 SQVTM and CDR2 ANQGSEA.

The chain links TRBV5-5 to TRBJ2-1; D is perhaps TRBD2 (6 bases). CDR1 is SGHKS and CDR2 is YYEKEE in the germline V gene (reference sequence). The germline V and J ends were trimmed by 6 bases and 8 bases, with 18 bases remaining between them. This CDR3 has 14 residues. The CDR3 DNA sequence: TGTGCCAGCAACCTGGGCCCCCGGGACTATGAGCAGTTCTTC. Its protein is CASNLGPRDYEQFF.

A note on this clonotype: This could be a read error, since a much larger clone is one nucleotide away. The chain carries TRBV6-1 and TRBJ2-1, with unresolved D. V was trimmed by 6 bases and J by 10 bases, leaving 16 bases between them. Germline loops: CDR1 MNHNS, CDR2 SASEGT. The CDR3 loop spans 13 amino acids. The CDR3 here is CASRIRQYGEQFF. In DNA, the CDR3 is TGTGCCAGCAGAATTAGGCAATACGGGGAGCAGTTCTTC.

This clonotype has at least ten counts. The chain couples TRBV27 to TRBJ2-7; tentative D call: TRBD1 (6 bases). Between the trimmed V and J ends, which lost 6 bases and 2 bases, there was a span of 11 bases. Germline values: CDR1 MNHEY, CDR2 SMNVEV (reference sequence). The CDR3 extends over 13 amino acids. The CDR3 DNA is TGTGCCAGCAGCCTCCGGGACACCTACGAGCAGTACTTC. It codes for CASSLRDTYEQYF.

This clonotype was counted only a few times. The CDR3 region has the DNA TGTGCCAGCAGCCAAGTAACCTACAGACGATCTGGGGCCAACGTCCTGACTTTC. Residues: CASSQVTYRRSGANVLTF. The chain joins TRBV14 to TRBJ2-6; D unresolved. There are 18 residues in the CDR3. CDR1 is SGHDN, CDR2 FVKESK, per germline. V was clipped by 1 base and J by 1 base, with 14 bases between them.

This clonotype was recorded many times. The chain combines TRBV19 with TRBJ2-7; tentatively, D is TRBD1 (6 bases). From germline, CDR1 is LNHDA and CDR2 SQIVND (reference sequence). V lost 4 bases, J lost 2 bases, and 12 bases lay in between. This CDR3 has 14 residues. As DNA, the CDR3 is TGTGCCAGTAGTACCCGACAGGACGCCTACGAGCAGTACTTC. Residues: CASSTRQDAYEQYF.

The chain recombines TRBV12-3 or TRBV12-4 with TRBJ2-5; 8 positions match TRBD1. The CDR3 runs to 13 residues. Trimming cost V 7 bases and J 5 bases; bases outside gene matches: 6. The CDR3 loop reads CASTQGALETQYF. CDR3 nucleotides: TGTGCCAGCACCCAGGGGGCGCTTGAGACCCAGTACTTC.

The V gene is TRBV20-1, the J gene TRBJ2-7, with 10 positions matching TRBD2. Germline V gene sequence: CDR1 DFQATT, CDR2 SNEGSKA (reference sequence). Losses at the gene ends were 1 base for V and 12 bases for J; bases not matched to a gene: 9. The CDR3 spans 13 residues. The CDR3 DNA sequence: TGCAGTGCTAGAGCCACTAGCGGGGTACGTGGGTACTTC. Amino acids: CSARATSGVRGYF.

DNA for the CDR3: TGTGCCAGCAGGCATGAGCTGTTGGAGACCCAGTACTTC. Translation: CASRHELLETQYF. J is TRBJ2-5 and V is TRBV7-9; D uncertain. There are 13 residues in the CDR3. Trimming shortened V by 6 bases and J by 5 bases, and 13 bases separated the two germline ends. Germline assignment: CDR1 SEHNR and CDR2 FQNEAQ (reference sequence). Variable domain in full (rest from reference TRBV7-9 and TRBJ2-5): DTGVSQNPRHKITKRGQNVTFRCDPISEHNRLYWYRQTLGQGPEFLTYFQNEAQLEKSRLLSDRFSAERPKGSFSTLEIQRTEQGDSAMYLCASRHELLETQYFGPGTRLLVL.

This clonotype came up a few times. The J gene is TRBJ2-7, the V gene TRBV5-1; D possibly corresponds to TRBD2 (5 bases). The CDR3 consists of 16 residues. Between the trimmed V and J ends, which lost 7 bases and 5 bases, there was a span of 25 bases. Germline loops: CDR1 SGHRS, CDR2 YFSETQ. The CDR3 region has the DNA TGCGCCAGCGGCACCGTGGGTCGGCTAGCCGAACACGAGCAGTACGTC. It encodes CASGTVGRLAEHEQYV.

This clonotype showed up just a few times. The rearrangement links TRBV27 to TRBJ2-1; 8 positions match TRBD2. Trimming removed 6 bases from V and 4 bases from J; junction bases left unmatched: 14. Looked up from germline, CDR1 is MNHEY and CDR2 is SMNVEV (reference sequence). This CDR3 contains 17 residues. The CDR3 DNA follows: TGTGCCAGCAGATCATCTCGACTTCGCGGGGGGTACAATGAGCAGTTCTTC. Residues: CASRSSRLRGGYNEQFF.

This clonotype appeared a few times. This rearrangement joins TRBV5-1 to TRBJ2-7, with TRBD1 as a possible D gene (6 bases). Germline V CDR1 and CDR2: SGHRS, YFSETQ. This CDR3 is built from 16 residues. V was trimmed by 0 bases and J by 3 bases, leaving 16 bases between them. CDR3 bases: TGCGCCAGCAGCTTGGTTAAGGGGGAAGGGGACTACGAGCAGTACTTC. This sequence encodes CASSLVKGEGDYEQYF.

This clonotype has a count of ten or more. V is TRBV28 and J is TRBJ2-2; TRBD1 aligns across 7 bases. The junction had 7 bases not matched to a gene; V was cut back by 6 bases and J by 3 bases. CDR1 MDHEN and CDR2 SYDVKM come from the germline V gene. The CDR3 has 15 residues. The chain's CDR3 is CASSRQGTYTGELFF. Written as DNA, the CDR3 is TGTGCCAGCAGCCGACAGGGCACGTACACCGGGGAGCTGTTTTTT. The full variable domain, completed using reference TRBV28 and TRBJ2-2, is DVKVTQSSRYLVKRTGEKVFLECVQDMDHENMFWYRQDPGLGLRLIYFSYDVKMKEKGDIPEGYSVSREKKERFSLILESASTNQTSMYLCASSRQGTYTGELFFGEGSRLTVL.

In this sample, this clonotype turned up many times. The chain is built from TRBV12-3 or TRBV12-4 and TRBJ2-5, with 8 nucleotides matching TRBD2. The CDR3 runs to 14 residues. After removal of 3 bases from V and 5 bases from J, the junction contained 5 bases not matched to a gene. The CDR3 sequence: CASSLSSGSETQYF. CDR3 nucleotides: TGTGCCAGCAGTTTGTCTAGCGGGTCGGAGACCCAGTACTTC.

The rearrangement joins TRBV13 to TRBJ2-1, with D possibly TRBD2 on 6 matching bases. The CDR3 is 16 residues long. V was shortened by 5 bases and J by 7 bases, with 21 bases between the two germline ends. Looked up from germline, CDR1 is PRHDT and CDR2 is FYEKMQ (reference sequence). CDR3: CASSPPPGGVKNEQFF. The CDR3 DNA sequence: TGTGCCAGCAGCCCCCCCCCTGGCGGGGTAAAGAATGAGCAGTTCTTC.

In this sample, this clonotype turned up a few times. This chain joins TRBV5-1 and TRBJ1-1, with unresolved D. Germline CDR1 is SGHRS and CDR2 is YFSETQ. V shed 4 bases and J shed 4 bases, with 11 bases lying between them. The length of the CDR3 is 13 residues. CDR3 amino acids: CASSAGFGTEAFF. The CDR3, as DNA: TGCGCCAGCAGCGCCGGTTTCGGCACTGAAGCTTTCTTT.

The sample holds many counts of this clonotype. This chain joins TRBV5-5 and TRBJ2-2; D unclear. Trimming pared 3 bases from V and 4 bases from J, leaving 16 bases between. The germline gives CDR1 SGHKS, CDR2 YYEKEE (reference sequence). This CDR3 is 16 amino acids long. The CDR3 coding sequence is TGTGCCAGCAGCTCCTCCATCCAGGTCCCCACCGGGGAGCTGTTTTTT. Amino acid sequence: CASSSSIQVPTGELFF.

The chain joins TRBV20-1 to TRBJ1-5; no firm D call. Trimming pared 3 bases from V and 8 bases from J, leaving 20 bases between. CDR1 is DFQATT, CDR2 SNEGSKA, per germline (reference sequence). The CDR3 runs 15 residues. CDR3 in amino acids: CSARGAQVGFKPQHF. CDR3 in DNA: TGCAGTGCTAGGGGAGCTCAGGTTGGTTTCAAGCCCCAGCATTTT.

This clonotype appeared many times. V gene TRBV20-1 combines with J gene TRBJ2-5; 7 positions match TRBD2. CDR1 is DFQATT, CDR2 SNEGSKA, per germline (reference sequence). The CDR3 has 13 amino acids. V was clipped by 5 bases and J by 1 base; unmatched bases: 4. CDR3 in amino acids: CSALRLAQETQYF. For the CDR3, the DNA is TGCAGTGCTCTCCGACTAGCCCAAGAGACCCAGTACTTC.

This chain connects TRBV29-1 to TRBJ1-3; D perhaps matches TRBD1 (6 bases). V dropped 3 bases and J dropped 0 bases, with 9 bases sitting between them. Germline values: CDR1 SQVTM, CDR2 ANQGSEA. This CDR3 has 14 residues. The CDR3 nucleotides read TGCAGCGTTGACAGGGGCATCTCTGGAAACACCATATATTTT. Translated: CSVDRGISGNTIYF.

This clonotype was counted only a few times. The gene calls are TRBV6-1 and TRBJ2-1; TRBD1 agrees at 10 bases. Germline assignment: CDR1 MNHNS and CDR2 SASEGT. V shed 5 bases and J 2 bases; nucleotides not matched to a gene: 9. The CDR3 totals 17 residues. This chain's CDR3 is CASSPRSGTGAYNEQFF. DNA of the CDR3: TGTGCCAGCAGTCCGCGTTCCGGGACAGGGGCCTACAATGAGCAGTTCTTC.

This rearrangement joins TRBV25-1 to TRBJ2-5, with D tentatively TRBD2 (6 bases). CDR1 and CDR2 (germline): MGHDK, SYGVNS. The CDR3 contains 18 residues. V lost 0 bases and J 4 bases, leaving 21 bases between the germline ends. The CDR3 loop reads CASSEYSIAVRAIETQYF. The CDR3 DNA is TGTGCCAGCAGTGAATACAGCATAGCGGTTCGAGCTATAGAGACCCAGTACTTC.

J is TRBJ1-5 and V is TRBV6-5; D remains ambiguous. The CDR3 totals 13 residues. Per the germline V gene, CDR1 is MNHEY and CDR2 is SVGAGI. Trimming cost V 3 bases and J 3 bases, with 6 bases left between them. DNA of the CDR3: TGTGCCAGCAGTTATAATAACAATCAGCCCCAGCATTTT. It is translated as CASSYNNNQPQHF.

The CDR3 nucleotides read TGTGCCACCGGGACAGATCACTACGAGCAGTACTTC. Translated: CATGTDHYEQYF. The V call is TRBV7-9, the J call TRBJ2-7; the match to TRBD1 covers 7 bases. CDR1 and CDR2 (germline): SEHNR, FQNEAQ (reference sequence). J gave up 3 bases and V 10 bases, and 6 bases lay outside the gene matches. This CDR3 comprises 12 residues.